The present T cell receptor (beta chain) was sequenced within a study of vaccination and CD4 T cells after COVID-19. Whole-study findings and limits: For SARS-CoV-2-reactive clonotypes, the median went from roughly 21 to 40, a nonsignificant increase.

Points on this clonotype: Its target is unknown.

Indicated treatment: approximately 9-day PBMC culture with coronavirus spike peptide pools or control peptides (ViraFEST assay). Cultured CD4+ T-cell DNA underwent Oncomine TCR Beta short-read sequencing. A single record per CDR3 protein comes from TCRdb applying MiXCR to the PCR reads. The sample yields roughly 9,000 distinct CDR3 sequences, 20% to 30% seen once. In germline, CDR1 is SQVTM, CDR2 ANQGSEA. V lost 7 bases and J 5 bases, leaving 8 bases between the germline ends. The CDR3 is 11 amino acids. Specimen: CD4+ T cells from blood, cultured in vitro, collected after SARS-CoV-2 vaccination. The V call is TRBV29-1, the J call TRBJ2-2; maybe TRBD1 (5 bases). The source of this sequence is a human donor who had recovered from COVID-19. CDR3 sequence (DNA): TGCAGCGCAGGGAATACCGGGGAGCTGTTTTTT. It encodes CSAGNTGELFF.